These 10 T cell receptor beta chains share one sample of origin, sequenced in a study of shared clonotypes between healthy human individuals. The method was immunoSEQ multiplex PCR; TCRdb's version includes in-frame clones alone and lacks a portion of them. The table shows over a million clones, with around 82% occurring only once. The sequencing sample was made of memory CD4+ T cells from PBMCs. Subset specified: CD45RA-negative fraction. These TCRs come from a man aged 18 to 30 in good health. Some clones in this sample may be carry-over from other donors' samples.

This clone was seen more than once but under ten times. The V and J genes are TRBV7-9 and TRBJ2-1, with 7 positions matching TRBD2. With 1 base clipped from V and 0 bases from J, the junction kept 12 bases outside the gene matches. This CDR3 contains 19 residues. Per germline, CDR1 SEHNR and CDR2 FQNEAQ (reference sequence). The CDR3 reads CASSLVGRSSGSSYNEQFF. The CDR3 bases are TGTGCCAGCAGCTTAGTTGGGAGGTCTAGCGGAAGCTCCTACAATGAGCAGTTCTTC.

CDR3 in DNA: TGTGCCAGCAGCCCTAGGTGGACTAGTGGGGGGGAGACCCAGTACTTC. It translates to CASSPRWTSGGETQYF. The V call is TRBV9, the J call TRBJ2-5, with TRBD2 matching 7 bases. In germline, CDR1 is SGDLS, CDR2 YYNGEE. The CDR3 runs 16 residues. With 4 bases clipped from V and 5 bases from J, the junction kept 14 bases outside the gene matches.

The chain couples TRBV7-2 to TRBJ1-1; perhaps TRBD1 as D (6 bases). The V gene's germline CDR1 is SGHTA and CDR2 FQGNSA. V lost 5 bases and J 1 base, leaving 11 bases between the germline ends. CDR3 size: 14 residues. In DNA form, the CDR3 reads TGTGCCAGCAGCATCGGCAGGGGGAACACTGAAGCTTTCTTT. This translates into CASSIGRGNTEAFF.

This chain uses TRBV2 with TRBJ1-2, with D perhaps TRBD1 (5 bases). Germline CDR1 is SNHLY and CDR2 is FYNNEI. The CDR3 has 15 residues. Trimming removed 8 bases at V and 4 bases at J, with 20 bases between. The CDR3 protein is CASLLGGAWSYGYTF. The CDR3 coding sequence is TGTGCCAGCTTACTAGGCGGGGCTTGGAGCTATGGCTACACCTTC.

The chain couples TRBV5-4 to TRBJ2-7; maybe TRBD2 (5 bases). The CDR3 covers 14 residues. The V and J ends lost 2 bases and 1 base respectively, with 10 bases between them. From germline, CDR1 is SGHNT and CDR2 YYREEE (reference sequence). The CDR3, as DNA: TGTGCCAGCAGCTTTTCGCTAGCATCCTACGAGCAGTACTTC. It codes for CASSFSLASYEQYF.

This clone was recorded only once. Here the CDR3 DNA reads TGTGCCAGCAGCCCCCAGGGGACCTACGAGCAGTACTTC. Residues: CASSPQGTYEQYF. The V gene is TRBV5-4, the J gene TRBJ2-7; TRBD1 might be the D (6 bases). There are 13 residues in the CDR3. Germline CDR1 SGHNT, CDR2 YYREEE (reference sequence). V lost 4 bases and J 2 bases, leaving 10 bases between the germline ends.

CDR3: CASSQERGREKRLRIGELFF. As DNA, the CDR3 is TGTGCCAGCAGCCAAGAACGGGGGCGGGAAAAAAGGCTCCGGATCGGGGAGCTGTTTTTT. This chain joins TRBV14 and TRBJ2-2; possibly TRBD1 or TRBD2 for D (6 bases each). Trimming took 0 bases from V and 7 from J, leaving 27 bases between them. Per germline, CDR1 SGHDN and CDR2 FVKESK. CDR3 size: 20 residues.

The gene calls are TRBV7-8 and TRBJ2-7, with TRBD2 matching 10 bases. The CDR3 consists of 17 residues. V shed 3 bases, J shed 6 bases, and the junction held 14 bases outside the gene matches. Germline assignment: CDR1 SGHVS and CDR2 FQNEAQ. The CDR3 nucleotides are TGTGCCAGCAGCTTTCTCCCTAGCGGGAGCTACGGGGTCGAGCAGTACTTC. Translation gives CASSFLPSGSYGVEQYF.

The chain employs TRBV28 and TRBJ2-5; D may be TRBD1 (6 bases). This CDR3 region has 13 residues. Deletions cut 8 bases from V and 1 base from J, with 11 bases between. Germline V gene sequence: CDR1 MDHEN, CDR2 SYDVKM. CDR3 in DNA: TGTGCCAGCGGACCGGACAGCCAAGAGACCCAGTACTTC. Residues: CASGPDSQETQYF.

The chain recombines TRBV18 with TRBJ2-2, with 9 positions matching TRBD1. CDR1 KGHSH and CDR2 LQKENI come from the germline V gene. The length of the CDR3 is 16 residues. The junction had 8 bases not matched to a gene; V was cut back by 3 bases and J by 6 bases. The CDR3 region is CASSPGTGLYSGELFF. The CDR3 DNA sequence: TGTGCCAGCTCACCGGGGACAGGGTTGTATTCCGGGGAGCTGTTTTTT.